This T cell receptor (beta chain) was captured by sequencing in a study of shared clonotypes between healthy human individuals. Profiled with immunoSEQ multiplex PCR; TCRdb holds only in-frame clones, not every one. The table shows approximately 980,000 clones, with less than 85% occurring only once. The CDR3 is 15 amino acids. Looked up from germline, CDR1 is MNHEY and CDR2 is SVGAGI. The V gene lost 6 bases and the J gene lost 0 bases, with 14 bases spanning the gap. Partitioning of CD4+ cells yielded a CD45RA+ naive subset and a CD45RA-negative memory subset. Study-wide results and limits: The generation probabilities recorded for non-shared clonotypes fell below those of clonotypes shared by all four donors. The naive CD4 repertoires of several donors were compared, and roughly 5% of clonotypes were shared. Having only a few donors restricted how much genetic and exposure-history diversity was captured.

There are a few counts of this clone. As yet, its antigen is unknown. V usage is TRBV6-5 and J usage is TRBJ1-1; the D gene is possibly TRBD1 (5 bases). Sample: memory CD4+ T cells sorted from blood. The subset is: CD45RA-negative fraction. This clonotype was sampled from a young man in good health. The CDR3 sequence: CASRRLTALNTEAFF. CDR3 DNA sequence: TGTGCCAGCAGGCGACTGACAGCTTTGAACACTGAAGCTTTCTTT.